This passage covers 9 T cell receptor beta chains from one sample sequenced in a study of a mutant IDH1 vaccine in newly diagnosed glioma (dated by TCRdb to the early 2020s). The meaning of the sample's time point label: baseline, week 1 (first vaccination visit). The treatment or condition label for this specimen denotes: pre-vaccination baseline after standard-of-care therapy. The library was generated by the immunoSEQ multiplex PCR assay. Sourced from immuneACCESS, this table was stored by TCRdb with only in-frame sequences that have V and J called. A share of the clones is absent; for the studies checked, an unresolved V gene accounts for under half, and the remainder has no known explanation. This sample comprises approximately 70,000 clones, about four fifths of them detected only once. Together, the top ten hold approximately 8.2% of the sample. The specimen was PBMCs, collected from a glioma patient treated with radiotherapy, temozolomide or both. The receptor set was obtained from a man aged 50 to 60 with glioma.

V gene TRBV11-1 combines with J gene TRBJ2-5; the D gene could be TRBD1 or TRBD2 (5 bases each). The V end lost 7 bases, the J end lost 1 base, and 10 bases lay between the germline ends. The CDR3 totals 13 residues. The germline CDR1 and CDR2 sequences are SGHAT and FQDESV (reference sequence). The CDR3 nucleotides read TGTGCCAGCAAACCCGGGACCCAAGAGACCCAGTACTTC. Translation gives CASKPGTQETQYF. Filled out from reference TRBV11-1 and TRBJ2-5, the complete variable domain reads EAEVAQSPRYKITEKSQAVAFWCDPISGHATLYWYRQILGQGPELLVQFQDESVVDDSQLPKDRFSAERLKGVDSTLKIQPAELGDSAMYLCASKPGTQETQYFGPGTRLLVL.

Here the CDR3 reads CASSPGASGDYEQYF. In nucleotides, the CDR3 is TGTGCCAGCAGCCCCGGGGCTAGCGGGGACTACGAGCAGTACTTC. The chain carries TRBV7-9 and TRBJ2-7; 9 bases fit TRBD2. CDR3 length: 15 residues. J gave up 3 bases and V 5 bases, and 8 bases lay outside the gene matches. Germline V CDR1 and CDR2: SEHNR, FQNEAQ (reference sequence).

The chain is built from TRBV30 and TRBJ1-2; D is ambiguous. Per germline, CDR1 GTSNPN and CDR2 SVGIG (reference sequence). Trimming left V 3 bases short and J 6 bases short, with 14 bases between. The CDR3 extends over 13 amino acids. CDR3 protein: CAWRRERRHGYTF. Written as DNA, the CDR3 is TGTGCCTGGAGGAGGGAGAGGCGCCATGGCTACACCTTC.

The CDR3 DNA reads TGCAGTGGGGGCCTCGCAGATACGCAGTATTTT. It translates to CSGGLADTQYF. The chain combines TRBV20-1 with TRBJ2-3, with D perhaps TRBD1 (5 bases). This CDR3 contains 11 residues. V shed 7 bases and J shed 4 bases, with 9 bases lying between them. Germline V gives CDR1 DFQATT, CDR2 SNEGSKA (reference sequence).

The V gene is TRBV5-6, the J gene TRBJ2-5; D may be TRBD1 or TRBD2 (7 bases each). Germline V lookup: CDR1 SGHDT, CDR2 YYEEEE. The CDR3 has 14 amino acids. V lost 3 bases, J lost 5 bases, and 14 bases lay in between. CDR3 region: CASSYRQGGETQYF. In nucleotides, the CDR3 is TGTGCCAGCAGCTACCGACAGGGAGGGGAGACCCAGTACTTC.

V gene TRBV2 combines with J gene TRBJ2-7; D is uncertain. CDR3 length equals 13 residues. V was pared by 3 bases and J by 3 bases, with 9 bases between. Germline-derived CDR1 and CDR2 are SNHLY and FYNNEI. The CDR3 is CASSDYTLYEQYF. CDR3 sequence (DNA): TGTGCCAGCAGTGACTACACCCTCTACGAGCAGTACTTC.

This chain connects TRBV5-1 to TRBJ2-1, with 8 nucleotides matching TRBD2. The CDR3 consists of 16 residues. Per germline, CDR1 SGHRS and CDR2 YFSETQ. Trimming took 0 bases from V and 4 from J; bases not matched to a gene: 6. The CDR3 region is CASSLDSGANYNEQFF. CDR3 nucleotides: TGCGCCAGCAGCTTGGATAGCGGGGCGAATTACAATGAGCAGTTCTTC.

This clone was counted between two and nine times. The chain employs TRBV30 and TRBJ2-7, with 9 nucleotides matching TRBD1. Germline-derived CDR1 and CDR2 are GTSNPN and SVGIG (reference sequence). This CDR3 comprises 14 residues. V was pared by 7 bases and J by 2 bases, with 9 bases of the junction left unmatched. As DNA, the CDR3 is TGTGCCTTCTTAGGGACAGGGAGCCCCTACGAGCAGTACTTC. Translated: CAFLGTGSPYEQYF.

The chain employs TRBV6-5 and TRBJ2-1, with TRBD2 identical over 7 bases. V gave up 0 bases and J gave up 10 bases; unmatched junction bases: 9. The CDR3 length is 15 residues. The germline V gene has CDR1 MNHEY and CDR2 SVGAGI. CDR3 loop: CASSYSTGGTMEQFF. The DNA for the CDR3 is TGTGCCAGCAGTTACTCGACGGGGGGTACAATGGAGCAGTTCTTC.